Presented here are 17 T cell receptor beta chains from one specimen sequenced in a study of technical replicates of blood from a handful of donors (dated by TCRdb to about 2017). Receptors were amplified or captured by the immunoSEQ multiplex PCR assay. As stored in TCRdb, this immuneACCESS dataset retains in-frame rearrangements with V and J assigned. A fraction of the clones does not appear; measured against another copy, unresolved V genes explain less than half of the discrepancy, and the remainder lacks a known reason. This sample is represented by fewer than 60,000 clones; 80% to 95% of them were singletons. The top ten constitute approximately 3.9% of the sample. Sequencing was carried out using PBMCs. The receptors derive from a human donor in good health. Some clones in this sample may be carry-over from other donors' samples.

The gene calls are TRBV7-8 and TRBJ2-7; TRBD2 matches 15 bases. This CDR3 has 15 residues. Germline CDR1 is SGHVS and CDR2 is FQNEAQ. V lost 4 bases and J lost 5; bases outside the gene matches: 3. CDR3 sequence: CASSYGLAGGNEQYF. The CDR3 region has the DNA TGTGCCAGCAGCTACGGACTAGCGGGAGGGAACGAGCAGTACTTC.

The CDR3 sequence: CASSPRTSGRTDTQYF. Here the CDR3 DNA reads TGTGCCAGCAGCCCCCGGACTAGCGGGAGGACAGATACGCAGTATTTT. The chain has TRBV7-2 and TRBJ2-3; TRBD2 agrees at 14 bases. Trimming cost V 5 bases and J 3 bases; bases outside gene matches: 4. CDR1 SGHTA and CDR2 FQGNSA come from the germline V gene. This CDR3 contains 16 residues.

The V and J genes are TRBV4-1 and TRBJ2-3; 9 nucleotides agree with TRBD1. Looked up from germline, CDR1 is MGHRA and CDR2 is YSYEKL. The CDR3 extends over 15 amino acids. Trimming removed 4 bases from V and 1 base from J; junction bases left unmatched: 3. CDR3 DNA sequence: TGCGCCAGCAGCCCTCGGACAGGGGGCACAGATACGCAGTATTTT. Translated: CASSPRTGGTDTQYF.

The chain carries TRBV6-5 and TRBJ2-7; maybe TRBD1 (6 bases). The CDR3 loop spans 14 amino acids. Germline V gene lookup returns CDR1 MNHEY and CDR2 SVGAGI. V was pared by 0 bases and J by 3 bases, with 9 bases between. CDR3 loop: CASSYSPGHYEQYF. The DNA for the CDR3 is TGTGCCAGCAGTTACTCTCCGGGACACTACGAGCAGTACTTC.

This chain links TRBV30 with TRBJ1-2; perhaps TRBD1 as D (5 bases). V was cut by 3 bases and J by 4 bases, with 9 bases left in between. The germline CDR1 and CDR2 sequences are GTSNPN and SVGIG (reference sequence). The CDR3 contains 12 residues. The CDR3 protein is CAWSGHTYGYTF. For the CDR3, the DNA is TGTGCCTGGAGCGGACATACCTATGGCTACACCTTC.

The chain links TRBV19 to TRBJ2-7, with 10 bases that match TRBD1. Germline-derived CDR1 and CDR2 are LNHDA and SQIVND (reference sequence). The CDR3 loop spans 15 amino acids. V gave up 4 bases and J gave up 6 bases; unmatched junction bases: 9. DNA of the CDR3: TGTGCCAGTAGTAGCGAGGGACAGGGGTTAAGCGAGCAGTACTTC. Its protein product is CASSSEGQGLSEQYF.

The rearrangement joins TRBV11-1 to TRBJ1-6, with 7 bases lining up with TRBD1. Per the germline V gene, CDR1 is SGHAT and CDR2 is FQDESV (reference sequence). Trimming removed 3 bases from V and 10 bases from J; junction bases left unmatched: 6. CDR3 size: 14 residues. As DNA, the CDR3 is TGTGCCAGCAGCTTCGACAGGGTGGAATCACCCCTCCACTTT. Translation gives CASSFDRVESPLHF.

CDR3 nucleotides: TGTGCCAGCAGCCTGTCCAGCGGGGGAGGCACAGATACGCAGTATTTT. It specifies CASSLSSGGGTDTQYF. The chain employs TRBV7-2 and TRBJ2-3, with 8 bases that match TRBD2. Germline V CDR1 and CDR2: SGHTA, FQGNSA. This CDR3 contains 16 residues. V shed 5 bases and J 1 base; nucleotides not matched to a gene: 8.

V gene TRBV28 combines with J gene TRBJ1-2; D may be TRBD1 (6 bases). From germline, CDR1 is MDHEN and CDR2 SYDVKM. V was trimmed by 4 bases and J by 3 bases, leaving 15 bases between them. The CDR3 contains 15 residues. DNA of the CDR3: TGTGCCAGCAGTTCACCCTATAAGGGGGACTATGGCTACACCTTC. This translates into CASSSPYKGDYGYTF.

The chain is built from TRBV14 and TRBJ2-7; D perhaps matches TRBD2 (6 bases). Trimming stripped 6 bases from V and 2 bases from J, with 14 bases between. The CDR3 has 14 residues. The germline V gene encodes CDR1 SGHDN and CDR2 FVKESK. The CDR3 sequence is CASRQTGVTYEQYF. In DNA form, the CDR3 reads TGTGCCAGCAGACAAACGGGGGTTACCTACGAGCAGTACTTC.

The gene calls are TRBV7-9 and TRBJ2-5; TRBD2 agrees at 7 bases. Germline V lookup: CDR1 SEHNR, CDR2 FQNEAQ (reference sequence). V shed 4 bases, J shed 2 bases, and the junction held 4 bases outside the gene matches. The CDR3 sequence is 14 residues long. CDR3 region: CASSSRDYQETQYF. DNA of the CDR3: TGTGCCAGCAGCTCCCGGGACTATCAAGAGACCCAGTACTTC.

The chain is built from TRBV4-1 and TRBJ1-2, with D unclear. Germline CDR1 MGHRA, CDR2 YSYEKL. This CDR3 has 15 amino acids. V shed 3 bases and J shed 8 bases, with 19 bases lying between them. CDR3 region: CASSHPAGAIRGYTF. The CDR3 nucleotides read TGCGCCAGCAGCCACCCCGCTGGAGCTATCCGAGGCTACACCTTC.

The chain couples TRBV7-8 to TRBJ1-2; D is possibly TRBD1 (6 bases). The germline gives CDR1 SGHVS, CDR2 FQNEAQ. V gave up 0 bases and J gave up 7 bases, with 18 bases separating them. This CDR3 is 16 amino acids long. Here the CDR3 reads CASSLARQGNTPGYTF. DNA for the CDR3: TGTGCCAGCAGCTTAGCTCGGCAGGGGAATACTCCTGGCTACACCTTC.

This chain connects TRBV4-1 to TRBJ2-5; D might be TRBD2 (5 bases). Trimming left V 5 bases short and J 5 bases short, with 18 bases between. Germline V gene data show CDR1 as MGHRA and CDR2 as YSYEKL. The CDR3 has 15 amino acids. The CDR3 sequence is CASSTRPGGGETQYF. The DNA for the CDR3 is TGCGCCAGCAGCACACGTCCCGGCGGCGGGGAGACCCAGTACTTC.

V usage is TRBV9 and J usage is TRBJ1-1; D ambiguous. Germline V gives CDR1 SGDLS, CDR2 YYNGEE. Trimming shortened V by 4 bases and J by 6 bases, and 16 bases separated the two germline ends. This CDR3 has 14 residues. The CDR3: CASSTDASGAEAFF. CDR3 DNA sequence: TGTGCCAGCAGCACCGACGCCTCCGGGGCTGAAGCTTTCTTT.

This clone came up once. V usage is TRBV5-4 and J usage is TRBJ2-7; TRBD1 agrees at 7 bases. Trimming at V came to 2 bases and at J to 2 bases, leaving 1 base not matched to a gene. Germline V CDR1 and CDR2: SGHNT, YYREEE (reference sequence). This CDR3 comprises 13 residues. For the CDR3, the DNA is TGTGCCAGCAGCTTCGGACAGGCCTACGAGCAGTACTTC. As protein: CASSFGQAYEQYF. The full variable domain, its missing parts supplied by reference TRBV5-4 and TRBJ2-7, is ETGVTQSPTHLIKTRGQQVTLRCSSQSGHNTVSWYQQALGQGPQFIFQYYREEENGRGNFPPRFSGLQFPNYSSELNVNALELDDSALYLCASSFGQAYEQYFGPGTRLTVT.

The rearrangement uses TRBV12-5 and TRBJ2-1; 7 positions match TRBD2. Trimming took 7 bases from V and 6 from J; bases not matched to a gene: 15. CDR1 and CDR2 from the germline V gene are LGHNT and FRNRAP. CDR3 length: 16 residues. Here the CDR3 reads CASVLRGGSLGNEQFF. Here the CDR3 DNA reads TGTGCTAGTGTTCTACGGGGCGGGAGTTTGGGCAATGAGCAGTTCTTC. Based on the CDR3 plus reference TRBV12-5 and TRBJ2-1, the full variable domain is DARVTQTPRHKVTEMGQEVTMRCQPILGHNTVFWYRQTMMQGLELLAYFRNRAPLDDSGMPKDRFSAEMPDATLATLKIQPSEPRDSAVYFCASVLRGGSLGNEQFFGPGTRLTVL.